This TCR beta chain was sequenced for a study of Tregs in tolerant kidney transplant recipients. The method was immunoSEQ multiplex PCR; TCRdb's version includes in-frame clones alone and lacks a portion of them. Of 110,000 or so clones in the sample, around 91% were seen once. V lost 3 bases, J lost 0 bases, and 12 bases lay in between. Per germline, CDR1 SGHTA and CDR2 FQGNSA. This CDR3 is 15 amino acids long. Sequenced here: CD4+ T cells from blood, sampled before the transplant. The receptor's source is a human donor who received a combined kidney and bone marrow transplant. This sequence joins TRBV7-2 and TRBJ2-7; possible D gene TRBD1, 6 bases. The CDR3 DNA is TGTGCCAGCAGCTTGATGACAGGTACCTCCTACGAGCAGTACTTC. Its translation is CASSLMTGTSYEQYF.